These T cell receptor beta chains were read from a single sample in a study of T cell changes during pregnancy in multiple sclerosis. Profiling relied on immunoSEQ multiplex PCR, and the TCRdb table lists in-frame clones only, not all of them. The table has some 100,000 clones, about 90% seen once. Sample: peripheral blood, taken in the second trimester of pregnancy. The receptors derive from a female donor with multiple sclerosis, enrolled in a pregnancy study. Both conserved end residues are part of each CDR3. A D gene is named only where the DNA matches it firmly. Rows give clone size only sometimes, using once, few, many, or a class for an expanded clone.

D gene: NA; J gene: TRBJ2-4; clone size: once; V gene: TRBV7-8; CDR3 protein: CASSLGGPDQYF; CDR3 DNA: TGTGCCAGCAGCTTAGGTGGCCCTGATCAGTACTTC
D gene: TRBD2; J gene: TRBJ2-1; clone size: NA; V gene: TRBV7-9; CDR3 protein: CASSLARIAGVQNEQFF; CDR3 DNA: TGTGCCAGCAGCTTAGCGCGAATAGCGGGAGTGCAAAATGAGCAGTTCTTC
D gene: NA; J gene: TRBJ1-2; clone size: once; V gene: TRBV13; CDR3 protein: CASSLERGSYGYTF; CDR3 DNA: TGTGCCAGCAGCTTAGAAAGGGGCAGCTATGGCTACACCTTC
D gene: TRBD1; J gene: TRBJ2-1; clone size: NA; V gene: TRBV27; CDR3 protein: CASRSIRGHPSDEQFF; CDR3 DNA: TGTGCCAGCAGGTCTATCAGGGGGCACCCGTCGGATGAGCAGTTCTTC
D gene: TRBD1; J gene: TRBJ2-3; clone size: NA; V gene: TRBV29-1; CDR3 protein: CSVDRDREGDDTQYF; CDR3 DNA: TGCAGCGTTGACCGGGACAGGGAAGGGGATGATACGCAGTATTTT
D gene: TRBD1; J gene: TRBJ1-5; clone size: NA; V gene: TRBV27; CDR3 protein: CASSLSGQGLNQPQHF; CDR3 DNA: TGTGCCAGCAGTTTATCGGGACAGGGGCTTAATCAGCCCCAGCATTTT
D gene: TRBD1; J gene: TRBJ2-7; clone size: NA; V gene: TRBV18; CDR3 protein: CASSPGQGPSYEQYF; CDR3 DNA: TGTGCCAGCTCACCAGGACAGGGACCCTCCTACGAGCAGTACTTC
D gene: TRBD2; J gene: TRBJ2-2; clone size: NA; V gene: TRBV14; CDR3 protein: CASSLKLAVNTGELFF; CDR3 DNA: TGTGCCAGCAGCCTTAAACTAGCGGTGAACACCGGGGAGCTGTTTTTT
D gene: NA; J gene: TRBJ2-5; clone size: NA; V gene: TRBV7-8; CDR3 protein: CASSLSGQTRYGTQYF; CDR3 DNA: TGTGCCAGCAGCTTATCCGGACAGACACGATACGGGACCCAGTACTTC
D gene: NA; J gene: TRBJ2-6; clone size: NA; V gene: TRBV4-2; CDR3 protein: CASSSFSEGSGANVLTF; CDR3 DNA: TGTGCCAGCAGCTCTTTCTCCGAGGGTTCTGGGGCCAACGTCCTGACTTTC
D gene: TRBD2; J gene: TRBJ2-7; clone size: NA; V gene: TRBV7-9; CDR3 protein: CASSSTLTAAGGFHEQYF; CDR3 DNA: TGTGCCAGCAGCTCCACCCTGACCGCAGCGGGAGGGTTCCACGAGCAGTACTTC
D gene: TRBD2; J gene: TRBJ2-7; clone size: NA; V gene: TRBV19; CDR3 protein: CASSIDGAGRTYEQYF; CDR3 DNA: TGTGCCAGTAGTATAGATGGAGCGGGAAGAACCTACGAGCAGTACTTC
D gene: TRBD2; J gene: TRBJ2-1; clone size: NA; V gene: TRBV7-8; CDR3 protein: CASSLARASGKGRGNEQFF; CDR3 DNA: TGTGCCAGCAGCTTAGCTCGGGCTAGCGGGAAAGGGAGGGGCAATGAGCAGTTCTTC
D gene: TRBD1; J gene: TRBJ2-7; clone size: NA; V gene: TRBV7-9; CDR3 protein: CASSLGTVNYEQYF; CDR3 DNA: TGTGCCAGCAGCCTCGGGACAGTCAACTACGAGCAGTACTTC
D gene: TRBD2; J gene: TRBJ2-5; clone size: NA; V gene: TRBV5-1; CDR3 protein: CASSLGREGFQETQYF; CDR3 DNA: TGCGCCAGCAGCTTGGGTAGGGAGGGGTTCCAAGAGACCCAGTACTTC
D gene: TRBD2; J gene: TRBJ2-7; clone size: few; V gene: TRBV19; CDR3 protein: CASSIQAGGLYEQYF; CDR3 DNA: TGTGCCAGTAGTATACAGGCGGGAGGACTCTACGAGCAGTACTTC
D gene: TRBD1; J gene: TRBJ1-1; clone size: once; V gene: TRBV6-1; CDR3 protein: CASRPPGGTEAFF; CDR3 DNA: TGTGCCAGCAGGCCCCCAGGGGGCACTGAAGCTTTCTTT
D gene: NA; J gene: TRBJ2-7; clone size: few; V gene: TRBV28; CDR3 protein: CASSLSMGSSYEQYF; CDR3 DNA: TGTGCCAGCAGTTTATCTATGGGGAGTTCCTACGAGCAGTACTTC
D gene: TRBD2; J gene: TRBJ2-7; clone size: NA; V gene: TRBV7-9; CDR3 protein: CATSGGTSGSEQYF; CDR3 DNA: TGTGCCACCAGCGGGGGGACTAGCGGGAGCGAGCAGTACTTC
D gene: TRBD1; J gene: TRBJ2-1; clone size: few; V gene: TRBV10-3; CDR3 protein: CAISLRQGINNEQFF; CDR3 DNA: TGTGCCATCAGTCTAAGACAGGGAATAAACAATGAGCAGTTCTTC
D gene: NA; J gene: TRBJ1-5; clone size: NA; V gene: TRBV5-1; CDR3 protein: CASSLWGDNQPQHF; CDR3 DNA: TGCGCCAGCAGCTTGTGGGGGGACAATCAGCCCCAGCATTTT
D gene: TRBD1; J gene: TRBJ2-2; clone size: few; V gene: TRBV9; CDR3 protein: CASSVGTGVTGELFF; CDR3 DNA: TGTGCCAGCAGCGTAGGGACAGGAGTCACCGGGGAGCTGTTTTTT
D gene: NA; J gene: TRBJ2-7; clone size: NA; V gene: TRBV7-2; CDR3 protein: CASSLEAGRRYEQYF; CDR3 DNA: TGTGCCAGCAGCTTAGAGGCGGGCAGGCGCTACGAGCAGTACTTC
D gene: NA; J gene: TRBJ2-5; clone size: once; V gene: TRBV15; CDR3 protein: CATSNGGETQYF; CDR3 DNA: TGTGCCACCAGCAATGGAGGAGAGACCCAGTACTTC
D gene: NA; J gene: TRBJ2-5; clone size: once; V gene: TRBV27; CDR3 protein: CASSLNSQGPGLGETQYF; CDR3 DNA: TGTGCCAGCAGTTTGAATTCACAGGGTCCAGGACTAGGTGAGACCCAGTACTTC